The sequence of this T cell receptor (beta chain) was determined in a study of blood T cell repertoires in COVID-19. On the study more broadly: Both acute and convalescent COVID-19 samples were obtained from the United States, Italy and Spain. T cells, B-cell-depleted T cells, or PBMCs supplied cDNA or gDNA.

Authors' methods: Amplified reference gene primers provided the basis for estimating nucleated cell counts. Data came from immunoSEQ multiplex PCR; TCRdb stores just in-frame clones and leaves some out. V and J calls and clone size are those listed in that table; D and trimming were worked out from the DNA. The sample consists of about 200,000 clones, around 83% of them appearing once. Trimming cost V 8 bases and J 2 bases; bases outside gene matches: 14. The germline gives CDR1 LNHNV, CDR2 YYDKDF (reference sequence). This CDR3 region has 16 residues. Sequenced material: peripheral blood. The rearrangement links TRBV15 to TRBJ1-2; TRBD1 agrees at 7 bases. The sequence came from a woman of 80 years or more with acute or convalescent COVID-19. CDR3 region: CATAESTGIGNYGYTF. The CDR3 DNA follows: TGTGCCACCGCGGAGTCGACAGGGATTGGAAACTATGGCTACACCTTC.